The 18 T cell receptor beta chains in this list originate from one sample, sequenced in a study of cytomegalovirus exposure and HLA in healthy donors. Sequenced by immunoSEQ multiplex PCR; TCRdb stores in-frame clones only, minus some. This table holds 100,000 to 150,000 clones, about 90% found once. The specimen sequenced was PBMCs. Receptor source: a woman between 18 and 29 years old in good health and CMV-seronegative.

The chain carries TRBV9 and TRBJ2-3; perhaps TRBD2 as D (5 bases). Trimming removed 4 bases at V and 3 bases at J, with 9 bases between. This CDR3 spans 13 amino acids. Germline CDR1 SGDLS, CDR2 YYNGEE. For the CDR3, the DNA is TGTGCCAGCAGCACTAGAACTACAGATACGCAGTATTTT. Its translation is CASSTRTTDTQYF.

This clone was recorded a few times. The chain links TRBV25-1 to TRBJ2-7; maybe TRBD1 (6 bases). The CDR3 length is 12 residues. The ends were cut back, 5 bases at V and 7 bases at J, with 12 bases in the middle. Germline lookup yields CDR1 MGHDK and CDR2 SYGVNS. This CDR3 reads CASSTGLGEQYF. CDR3 in DNA: TGTGCCAGCAGTACAGGGTTAGGAGAGCAGTACTTC.

This chain links TRBV28 with TRBJ1-3; D is uncertain. The CDR3 consists of 12 residues. The germline CDR1 and CDR2 sequences are MDHEN and SYDVKM. The ends were cut back, 5 bases at V and 9 bases at J, with 11 bases in the middle. CDR3 protein: CASSRGLGTIYF. DNA for the CDR3: TGTGCCAGCAGTAGAGGTCTGGGCACCATATATTTT. The whole variable domain, remainder taken from reference TRBV28 and TRBJ1-3, is DVKVTQSSRYLVKRTGEKVFLECVQDMDHENMFWYRQDPGLGLRLIYFSYDVKMKEKGDIPEGYSVSREKKERFSLILESASTNQTSMYLCASSRGLGTIYFGEGSWLTVV.

This chain uses TRBV9 with TRBJ2-1; 8 nucleotides agree with TRBD2. This CDR3 spans 16 amino acids. Unmatched junction bases numbered 12, after V lost 6 bases and J lost 4 bases. In germline, CDR1 is SGDLS, CDR2 YYNGEE. The CDR3 bases are TGTGCCAGCACCCCCAAGGCGGGGGGCGGGTACAATGAGCAGTTCTTC. Its translation: CASTPKAGGGYNEQFF.

The genes are TRBV6-5 and TRBJ1-6, with D unresolved. Germline-derived CDR1 and CDR2 are MNHEY and SVGAGI. Trimming took off 5 bases at V and 9 bases at J, with 11 bases between the two ends. The CDR3 loop spans 13 amino acids. The CDR3: CASSDLASSPLHF. The CDR3 region has the DNA TGTGCCAGCAGTGACTTAGCCAGTTCACCCCTCCACTTT.

In DNA form, the CDR3 reads TGTGCCAGCAGTGAAGTCGGAATAGCGGGGGGTGAGACCCAGTACTTC. Amino acid sequence: CASSEVGIAGGETQYF. The gene calls are TRBV2 and TRBJ2-5, with 10 bases matching TRBD2. Trimming took 1 base from V and 5 from J; bases not matched to a gene: 7. CDR3 size: 16 residues. CDR1 is SNHLY, CDR2 FYNNEI, per germline.

Here the CDR3 DNA reads TGTGCCAGCAGGGGGCTGGAAAAACTGTTTTTT. Its protein product is CASRGLEKLFF. The V and J genes are TRBV6-6 and TRBJ1-4, with D possibly TRBD1 on 5 matching bases. V lost 6 bases, J lost 8 bases, and 7 bases lay in between. The CDR3 contains 11 residues. Per germline, CDR1 MNHNY and CDR2 SVGAGI (reference sequence).

The chain has TRBV2 and TRBJ2-2; a possible D gene is TRBD1 (5 bases). V gave up 8 bases and J gave up 5 bases, with 15 bases separating them. CDR3 length equals 14 residues. Per the germline V gene, CDR1 is SNHLY and CDR2 is FYNNEI. In DNA, the CDR3 is TGTGCCAGCCGGTGGCAGGGCCTTACCGGGGAGCTGTTTTTT. Translating gives CASRWQGLTGELFF.

V is TRBV29-1 and J is TRBJ2-5, with D possibly being TRBD2 (5 bases). Trimming pared 4 bases from V and 5 bases from J, leaving 5 bases between. Looked up from germline, CDR1 is SQVTM and CDR2 is ANQGSEA. CDR3 size: 10 residues. CDR3 sequence: CSVGEETQYF. DNA for the CDR3: TGCAGCGTTGGGGAGGAGACCCAGTACTTC.

The rearrangement joins TRBV6-1 to TRBJ2-5; D is undetermined. Trimming shortened V by 3 bases and J by 1 base, and 6 bases separated the two germline ends. Per germline, CDR1 MNHNS and CDR2 SASEGT. CDR3 length equals 13 residues. CDR3 residues: CASSELPQETQYF. Here the CDR3 DNA reads TGTGCCAGCAGTGAGCTACCCCAAGAGACCCAGTACTTC.

The rearrangement uses TRBV28 and TRBJ2-1; D gene unclear. The CDR3 covers 15 residues. V dropped 8 bases and J dropped 0 bases, with 14 bases sitting between them. CDR1 is MDHEN, CDR2 SYDVKM, per germline. Here the CDR3 reads CASVRFSSSYNEQFF. The CDR3 DNA follows: TGTGCCAGCGTTCGCTTTTCTAGCTCCTACAATGAGCAGTTCTTC.

This chain links TRBV6-1 with TRBJ2-3; 7 nucleotides align to TRBD2. Trimming at V came to 5 bases and at J to 4 bases, leaving 9 bases not matched to a gene. CDR3 size: 15 residues. Per germline, CDR1 MNHNS and CDR2 SASEGT. The CDR3 is CASSTGGMAADTQYF. The CDR3 DNA sequence: TGTGCCAGCAGTACCGGGGGGATGGCGGCAGATACGCAGTATTTT.

V is TRBV28 and J is TRBJ1-5, with 8 nucleotides matching TRBD1. The V gene end was trimmed by 6 bases and the J gene end by 2 bases; junction bases not matched to a gene: 3. The CDR3 has 14 residues. Germline V gene data show CDR1 as MDHEN and CDR2 as SYDVKM. The DNA for the CDR3 is TGTGCCAGCAGAGAGGGACAGGGCAATCAGCCCCAGCATTTT. Amino acids: CASREGQGNQPQHF.

This rearrangement joins TRBV28 to TRBJ2-7; 12 bases are a match to TRBD2. CDR3 length: 15 residues. V gave up 4 bases and J gave up 2 bases; unmatched junction bases: 3. From germline, CDR1 is MDHEN and CDR2 SYDVKM. CDR3 nucleotides: TGTGCCAGCAGTTCTAGCGGGGGGGCCGCCTACGAGCAGTACTTC. Protein product: CASSSSGGAAYEQYF.

The chain has TRBV10-1 and TRBJ1-2; D is undetermined. This CDR3 region has 15 residues. The germline V and J ends were trimmed by 4 bases and 0 bases, with 12 bases remaining between them. The germline V gene has CDR1 WNHNN and CDR2 SYGVQD (reference sequence). CDR3 DNA sequence: TGCGCCAGCAGTGCTGCGGGTGCCTCTAACTATGGCTACACCTTC. This codes for CASSAAGASNYGYTF.

The chain recombines TRBV5-1 with TRBJ2-5; 9 bases map to TRBD2. V lost 3 bases and J lost 0; bases outside the gene matches: 3. The V gene's germline CDR1 is SGHRS and CDR2 YFSETQ. This CDR3 has 15 amino acids. The DNA for the CDR3 is TGCGCCAGCAGCTCAAGCGGGGGGAACCAAGAGACCCAGTACTTC. Its protein product is CASSSSGGNQETQYF.

This clone showed up just once. V gene TRBV29-1 combines with J gene TRBJ1-1; D not certain. The CDR3 runs to 13 residues. In germline, CDR1 is SQVTM, CDR2 ANQGSEA. Trimming shortened V by 3 bases and J by 3 bases, and 11 bases separated the two germline ends. CDR3 region: CSVEAPLYTEAFF. In DNA, the CDR3 is TGCAGCGTTGAGGCACCTTTATACACTGAAGCTTTCTTT.

The chain joins TRBV7-2 to TRBJ2-7, with TRBD2 matching over 9 bases. The CDR3 loop spans 15 amino acids. Germline CDR1 is SGHTA and CDR2 is FQGNSA. V dropped 1 base and J dropped 2; count of bases not matched to a gene: 3. CDR3 region: CASSLELAGPYEQYF. In DNA form, the CDR3 reads TGTGCCAGCAGCTTAGAACTAGCGGGCCCCTACGAGCAGTACTTC.